The 4 T cell receptor beta chains below were found in one sample sequenced in a study of post-analysis software for immune sequencing data. The study's findings and limits: With TRBV5-6, TRBV5-1 and TRBV20-1 included, about five TRBV segments were more frequent in patients than in controls.

Each TCR beta cDNA library carried unique molecular identifiers. One entry per CDR3 protein, called by TCRdb with MiXCR from the PCR reads. The sample holds 750,000 to 950,000 distinct CDR3 sequences, 53% seen once. These TCRs are of unknown antigen specificity. Input material: blood. Receptors originate from a girl under 18 with multiple sclerosis.

The table lists this clonotype with a few counts. As DNA, the CDR3 is TGTGCCAGCAGTTTAGAACTAGCGGGGACCTACGAGCAGTACTTC. Its translation: CASSLELAGTYEQYF. The chain combines TRBV12-3 or TRBV12-4 with TRBJ2-7, with 10 bases lining up with TRBD2. CDR3 length: 15 residues. J lost 2 bases, V lost 1 base, and 2 bases had no gene match.

This clonotype was recorded once. The chain employs TRBV5-1 and TRBJ2-1; D may be TRBD1 or TRBD2 (6 bases each). The CDR3 is made up of 15 amino acids. The V end was cut by 0 bases, the J end by 5 bases, with 12 bases between. Germline V gene sequence: CDR1 SGHRS, CDR2 YFSETQ. The CDR3 region has the DNA TGCGCCAGCAGCTTGGAAGGGGGGCGGAACAATGAGCAGTTCTTC. Its translation is CASSLEGGRNNEQFF.

This clonotype was recorded once. The chain couples TRBV6-1 to TRBJ2-7; the match to TRBD2 covers 10 bases. V gave up 6 bases and J gave up 1 base; unmatched junction bases: 9. Looked up from germline, CDR1 is MNHNS and CDR2 is SASEGT. There are 16 residues in the CDR3. The CDR3 protein is CASRPSLAGESYEQYF. CDR3 nucleotide sequence: TGTGCCAGCAGACCGTCTCTAGCGGGAGAGTCCTACGAGCAGTACTTC.

Of note for this clonotype: One end of the junction does not line up with germline, which may come from a read error. The chain employs TRBV2 and TRBJ2-5; 10 nucleotides line up with TRBD1. This CDR3 region has 15 residues. The germline CDR1 and CDR2 sequences are SNHLY and FYNNEI. This CDR3 is CASATETGGQEIQYF. The DNA of the CDR3 is TGTGCCAGCGCTACGGAGACAGGGGGCCAAGAGATCCAGTACTTC. Together with reference TRBV2 and TRBJ2-5, the CDR3 gives the full variable domain: EPEVTQTPSHQVTQMGQEVILRCVPISNHLYFYWYRQILGQKVEFLVSFYNNEISEKSEIFDDQFSVERPDGSNFTLKIRSTKLEDSAMYFCASATETGGQEIQYFGPGTRLLVL.